The 2 T cell receptor beta chains reported below all come from one sample, sequenced in a study of cytomegalovirus exposure and HLA in healthy donors. In the PCR, 60 Vbeta and 13 Jbeta primers were used. The repertoire was sequenced with immunoSEQ multiplex PCR; TCRdb's copy has only in-frame clones and lacks some. The table shows hundreds of thousands of clones, with roughly 80% occurring only once. Sequencing input: PBMCs. The source of these receptors is a man aged 40-49 years in good health and CMV-seronegative.

The count of this clone is one. Sequence at one end of the junction differs from germline and may be a read error. This chain uses TRBV7-9 with TRBJ2-1; the D gene is possibly TRBD2 (5 bases). The germline gives CDR1 SEHNR, CDR2 FQNEAQ (reference sequence). This CDR3 spans 11 amino acids. The DNA for the CDR3 is TGTTCCAGCAGCGCTGGACTCGTGCAGTTCTTC. It specifies CSSSAGLVQFF.

This chain joins TRBV5-8 and TRBJ1-2, with D unclear. The ends were cut back, 0 bases at V and 8 bases at J, with 11 bases in the middle. Looked up from germline, CDR1 is SGHTS and CDR2 is YDEGEE. The CDR3 runs to 13 residues. Written as DNA, the CDR3 is TGTGCCAGCAGCTTGGCCCGAGGAGGGGGCTACACCTTC. Its protein product is CASSLARGGGYTF.